The 8 T cell receptor beta chains below come from one sample, sequenced in a study of cytomegalovirus exposure and HLA in healthy donors. PCR involved 60 Vbeta and 13 Jbeta primers. Sequenced by immunoSEQ multiplex PCR; TCRdb stores in-frame clones only, minus some. Of some 70,000 clones detected, about 81% appear once; the ten largest clones hold about 6.8%. What was sequenced was PBMCs. Receptors were obtained from a human donor in good health.

This clone came up once. This chain joins TRBV5-1 and TRBJ2-5; 10 bases align to TRBD1. CDR1 and CDR2 (germline): SGHRS, YFSETQ. The CDR3 sequence is 15 residues long. The V segment lost 7 bases and the J segment 1 base; nucleotides outside the gene matches: 7. CDR3 DNA: TGCGCCAGCGCGCTGGGACAGGGGATCCAAGAGACCCAGTACTTC. This sequence encodes CASALGQGIQETQYF.

The CDR3 sequence: CASSIGGGPSYEQYF. CDR3 sequence (DNA): TGTGCCAGTAGTATAGGGGGGGGCCCCTCCTACGAGCAGTACTTC. This chain joins TRBV19 and TRBJ2-7; D possibly corresponds to TRBD2 (7 bases). Trimming cost V 1 base and J 0 bases, with 10 bases left between them. CDR1 is LNHDA and CDR2 is SQIVND in the germline V gene (reference sequence). CDR3 length: 15 residues.

The V and J genes are TRBV19 and TRBJ1-5; 8 nucleotides line up with TRBD1. CDR3 size: 14 residues. Trimming at V came to 7 bases and at J to 3 bases, leaving 5 bases not matched to a gene. The germline V gene encodes CDR1 LNHDA and CDR2 SQIVND (reference sequence). The DNA of the CDR3 is TGTGCCAGTAACCAGGGGGCCTCCAATCAGCCCCAGCATTTT. Amino acids: CASNQGASNQPQHF.

The CDR3 region is CASSLASGSGNTIYF. CDR3 nucleotides: TGCGCCAGCAGCTTGGCGTCCGGCTCTGGAAACACCATATATTTT. V usage is TRBV5-1 and J usage is TRBJ1-3; no clear D gene. V gave up 0 bases and J gave up 0 bases, with 7 bases separating them. Germline CDR1 SGHRS, CDR2 YFSETQ. The CDR3 extends over 15 amino acids.

The chain is built from TRBV11-2 and TRBJ2-7; the D is unclear. Looked up from germline, CDR1 is SGHAT and CDR2 is FQNNGV. The CDR3 contains 17 residues. V was cut by 2 bases and J by 2 bases, with 19 bases left in between. Written as DNA, the CDR3 is TGTGCCAGCAGCTTAAGTAGTGGAGCCGCGAGGACCTACGAGCAGTACTTC. Its protein product is CASSLSSGAARTYEQYF.

The V gene is TRBV28, the J gene TRBJ1-1; 12 bases match TRBD1. Trimming cost V 6 bases and J 11 bases; bases outside gene matches: 10. Germline V gene lookup returns CDR1 MDHEN and CDR2 SYDVKM. This CDR3 contains 14 residues. The CDR3 region is CASRGGQGALGAFF. CDR3 nucleotides: TGTGCCAGCAGGGGGGGACAGGGGGCATTAGGGGCTTTCTTT.

The genes are TRBV19 and TRBJ1-5; TRBD1 matches 7 bases. The V and J ends lost 7 bases and 5 bases, in that order; junction bases with no gene match: 14. Germline CDR1 reads LNHDA; CDR2 reads SQIVND (reference sequence). This CDR3 is 16 amino acids long. The CDR3 reads CASTPVGQPNDQPQHF. The CDR3 DNA sequence: TGTGCCAGTACCCCGGTGGGACAGCCTAACGATCAGCCCCAGCATTTT.

This clone showed up just a few times. The genes are TRBV30 and TRBJ1-2; the D is unclear. Germline V gene lookup returns CDR1 GTSNPN and CDR2 SVGIG (reference sequence). The CDR3 loop spans 14 amino acids. V was cut by 0 bases and J by 4 bases, with 12 bases left in between. The CDR3 loop reads CAWSVTGGIYGYTF. DNA of the CDR3: TGTGCCTGGAGTGTAACCGGTGGTATCTATGGCTACACCTTC.